This T cell receptor beta chain was captured by sequencing in a study of regulatory T cells in long-lasting Graves disease. At the level of the study: Graves' patients with a new diagnosis had received antithyroid drugs under 3 months.

V lost 5 bases and J lost 0; bases outside the gene matches: 7. The CDR3 extends over 16 amino acids. Germline V gene lookup returns CDR1 KGHDR and CDR2 SFDVKD. CDR3 regions were amplified by Arm-PCR using iRepertoire HTBI primers to build TCR beta libraries. Using its own MiXCR run on the multiplex PCR reads, TCRdb lists one record per CDR3 protein. The sample includes 320,000 or so distinct CDR3 sequences, about a sixth of them seen just once. This clonotype has ten or more counts. The antigen remains unidentified. Stated time point: newly diagnosed GD, antithyroid drugs for less than 3 months. TCR sequences were obtained from RNA taken from PBMCs. Enrollment of patients was through an endocrinology department in Xi'an, China. Peripheral blood, at 8.5 to 9 milliliters, went into EDTA tubes. Whole-study results and caveats: TRBV28 was favored in persistent disease, as were TRBJ1-2 and TRBJ2-5.

This clonotype was obtained from a female donor with Graves disease. The chain links TRBV24-1 to TRBJ2-3; 7 bases are shared with TRBD1. The material was peripheral blood mononuclear cells (PBMCs), obtained at new diagnosis, from a patient treated with antithyroid drugs. CDR3 sequence (DNA): TGTGCCACCAGTGCCCTGGGGGACAGTAGCACAGATACGCAGTATTTT. Protein: CATSALGDSSTDTQYF.